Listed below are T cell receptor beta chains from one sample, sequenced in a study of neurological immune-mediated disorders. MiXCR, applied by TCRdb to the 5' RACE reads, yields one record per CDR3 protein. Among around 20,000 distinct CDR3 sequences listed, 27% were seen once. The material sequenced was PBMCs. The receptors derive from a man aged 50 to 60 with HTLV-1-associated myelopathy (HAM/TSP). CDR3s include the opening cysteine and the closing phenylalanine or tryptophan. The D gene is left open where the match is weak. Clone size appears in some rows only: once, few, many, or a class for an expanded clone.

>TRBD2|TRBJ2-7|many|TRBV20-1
CSAASLAGGYEQYF
TGCAGTGCCGCTAGCCTAGCGGGGGGCTACGAGCAGTACTTC
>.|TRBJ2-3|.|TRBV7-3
CASSASATGFITDTQYF
TGTGCCAGCAGCGCCAGCGCAACAGGGTTCATCACAGATACGCAGTATTTT
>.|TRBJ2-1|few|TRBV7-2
CASSVTGPSIEQFF
TGTGCCAGCAGCGTAACCGGACCCAGTATTGAGCAGTTCTTC
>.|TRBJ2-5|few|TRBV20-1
CSAVDWNQETQYF
TGCAGTGCAGTGGACTGGAACCAAGAGACCCAGTACTTC
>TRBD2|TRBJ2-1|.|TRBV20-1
CSARAGGGNEQFF
TGCAGTGCTAGAGCGGGAGGAGGAAATGAGCAGTTCTTC
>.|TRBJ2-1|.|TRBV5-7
CASTSVNPGDESSYNEQFF
TGTGCCAGCACCTCAGTGAACCCTGGGGACGAAAGCTCCTACAATGAGCAGTTCTTC
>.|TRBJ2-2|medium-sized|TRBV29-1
CSPVGQNTGELFF
TGCAGCCCGGTGGGACAGAACACCGGGGAGCTGTTTTTT
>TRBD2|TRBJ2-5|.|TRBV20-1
CSATTSGGVETQYF
TGCAGTGCTACGACTAGCGGGGGGGTCGAGACCCAGTACTTC
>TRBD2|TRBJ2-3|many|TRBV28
CASSRSGGGADTQYF
TGTGCCAGCAGTCGTTCCGGCGGGGGGGCAGATACGCAGTATTTT
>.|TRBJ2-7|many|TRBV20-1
CSAKPQWDLPRYEQYF
TGCAGTGCTAAGCCTCAGTGGGACCTTCCGAGGTACGAGCAGTACTTC
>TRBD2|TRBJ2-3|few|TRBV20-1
CSAFSGGAGTQYF
TGCAGTGCCTTTAGCGGGGGGGCCGGTACGCAGTATTTT
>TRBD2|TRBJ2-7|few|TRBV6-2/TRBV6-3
CASTITGGSYEQYF
TGTGCCAGCACCATAACGGGGGGATCCTACGAGCAGTACTTC
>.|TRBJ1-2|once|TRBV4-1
CASSPRQENYGYTF
TGCGCCAGCAGCCCCCGACAGGAGAACTATGGCTACACCTTC
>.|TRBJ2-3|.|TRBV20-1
CSAGADTQYF
TGCAGTGCTGGTGCAGATACGCAGTATTTT
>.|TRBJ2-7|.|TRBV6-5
CASSLGRGASYEQYF
TGTGCCAGCAGTCTCGGTCGGGGGGCATCCTACGAGCAGTACTTC
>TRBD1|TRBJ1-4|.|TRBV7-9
CASSSGQGAWYEKLFF
TGTGCCAGCAGCTCCGGACAGGGTGCATGGTATGAAAAACTGTTTTTT
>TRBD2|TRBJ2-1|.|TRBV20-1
CSARDPSAGGPNEQFF
TGCAGTGCTAGAGATCCGTCGGCGGGGGGGCCGAATGAGCAGTTCTTC
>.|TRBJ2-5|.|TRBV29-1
CSVEGGLQAVETQYF
TGCAGCGTTGAAGGAGGACTACAAGCAGTAGAGACCCAGTACTTC
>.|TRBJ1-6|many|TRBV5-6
CASSLSDRPYNSPLHF
TGTGCCAGCAGCTTGTCTGACAGACCCTATAATTCACCCCTCCACTTT
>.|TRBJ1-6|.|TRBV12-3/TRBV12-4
CASRYGGESSPLHF
TGTGCCAGCAGATATGGGGGTGAGAGCTCACCCCTCCACTTT
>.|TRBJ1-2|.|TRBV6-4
CASRGRNYGYTF
TGTGCCAGCCGTGGGAGAAACTATGGCTACACCTTC
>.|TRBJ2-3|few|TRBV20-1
CSAARGGAVTPDTQYF
TGCAGTGCTGCCCGAGGGGGGGCAGTCACCCCAGATACGCAGTATTTT
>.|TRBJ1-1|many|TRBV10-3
CAISGGANTEAFF
TGTGCCATCAGTGGAGGGGCGAACACTGAAGCTTTCTTT
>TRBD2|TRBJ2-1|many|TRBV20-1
CRALGAGEGIEQFF
TGCAGGGCTTTAGGGGCGGGAGAAGGGATTGAGCAGTTCTTC
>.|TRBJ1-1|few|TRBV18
CASSPLNSKNTEAFF
TGTGCCAGCTCACCACTTAATTCCAAGAACACTGAAGCTTTCTTT
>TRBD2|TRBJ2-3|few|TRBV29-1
CSVGLAGGTDTQYF
TGCAGCGTTGGGCTAGCGGGGGGTACAGATACGCAGTATTTT
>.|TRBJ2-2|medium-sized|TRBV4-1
CASSQKRGGPGELFF
TGCGCCAGCAGCCAAAAGAGAGGGGGGCCCGGGGAGCTGTTTTTT
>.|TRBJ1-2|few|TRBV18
CASSPSGGSRPNYGYTF
TGTGCCAGCTCACCGTCGGGTGGGAGTCGACCTAACTATGGCTACACCTTC
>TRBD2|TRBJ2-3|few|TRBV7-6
CASSLASGGLTDTQYF
TGTGCCAGCAGCTTAGCGAGCGGGGGCCTCACAGATACGCAGTATTTT
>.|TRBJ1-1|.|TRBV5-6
CASSLLNTEAFF
TGTGCCAGCAGCCTATTGAACACTGAAGCTTTCTTT
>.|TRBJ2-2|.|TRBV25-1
CASREQLNTGELFF
TGTGCCAGCAGGGAGCAACTGAACACCGGGGAGCTGTTTTTT
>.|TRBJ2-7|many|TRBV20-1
CSASFGRAYEQYF
TGCAGTGCTAGTTTCGGGAGAGCCTACGAGCAGTACTTC
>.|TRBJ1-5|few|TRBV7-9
CASSLVSGIGNQPQHF
TGTGCCAGCAGCTTAGTTTCGGGGATTGGCAATCAGCCCCAGCATTTT
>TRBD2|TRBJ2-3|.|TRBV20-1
CSATPGLAATDTQYF
TGCAGTGCTACGCCGGGACTAGCTGCAACAGATACGCAGTATTTT
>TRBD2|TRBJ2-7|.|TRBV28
CASSPPGLDPRQYF
TGTGCCAGCAGTCCTCCGGGACTAGACCCTCGGCAGTACTTC
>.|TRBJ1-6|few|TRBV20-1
CSATPIDNSPLHF
TGCAGTGCTACGCCAATTGATAATTCACCCCTCCACTTT
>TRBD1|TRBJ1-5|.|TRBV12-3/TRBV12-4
CASRGTAAGPQHF
TGTGCCAGCAGGGGGACAGCGGCAGGGCCCCAGCATTTT
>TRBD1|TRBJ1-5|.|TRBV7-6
CASSSLGRGGGAGNQPQHF
TGTGCCAGCAGCTCCCTAGGCAGGGGGGGGGGCGCCGGCAATCAGCCCCAGCATTTT
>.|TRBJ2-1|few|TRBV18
CASSPGLTGDEQFF
TGTGCCAGCTCACCCGGTCTGACTGGGGATGAGCAGTTCTTC
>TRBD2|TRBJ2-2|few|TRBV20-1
CSAREAGLNAGELFF
TGCAGTGCTAGAGAAGCGGGGCTAAACGCCGGGGAGCTGTTTTTT
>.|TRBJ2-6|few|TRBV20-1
CSAAPGSGANVLTF
TGCAGTGCTGCCCCAGGGAGCGGGGCCAACGTCCTGACTTTC
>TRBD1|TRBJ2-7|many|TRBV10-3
CAISLDRGRSDEQYF
TGTGCCATTTCCCTCGACAGGGGCCGTAGCGACGAGCAGTACTTC
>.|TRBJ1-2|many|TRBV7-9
CASSQRKPANYGYTF
TGTGCCAGCAGCCAACGGAAACCAGCTAACTATGGCTACACCTTC
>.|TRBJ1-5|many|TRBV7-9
CASSAGDLGNQPQHF
TGTGCCAGCAGCGCAGGGGATTTGGGCAATCAGCCCCAGCATTTT
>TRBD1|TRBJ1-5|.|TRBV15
CATSSDRGEYSNQPQHF
TGTGCCACCAGCAGTGACAGGGGGGAATATAGCAATCAGCCCCAGCATTTT
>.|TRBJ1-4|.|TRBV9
CASSQTRIGEKLFF
TGTGCCAGCAGCCAGACACGGATCGGGGAAAAACTGTTTTTT
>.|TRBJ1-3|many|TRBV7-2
CASSTPMWGNTIYF
TGTGCCAGCAGCACACCTATGTGGGGAAACACCATATATTTT
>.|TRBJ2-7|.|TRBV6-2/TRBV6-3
CASSRQQGAYEQYF
TGTGCCAGCAGTCGACAACAGGGAGCCTACGAGCAGTACTTC